Listed below are T cell receptor beta chains from one sample, sequenced in a study of T cell responses to AZD1222 COVID-19 vaccine. Method: immunoSEQ multiplex PCR; TCRdb's copy keeps in-frame clones and lacks some. The sample records 100,000 or so clones, roughly nine tenths being singletons. The material was peripheral blood, obtained on day 0 of AZD1222 vaccination. All receptors derive from an adult in good health. Each CDR3 is given with its conserved first and last residue. The order of the fields is J gene, V gene, CDR3 protein.

j_call: TRBJ1-1
v_call: TRBV19
cdr3_aa: CASSSEDRVGTEAFF

j_call: TRBJ2-7
v_call: TRBV12-3/TRBV12-4
cdr3_aa: CASSFGNEQYF

j_call: TRBJ1-2
v_call: TRBV4-3
cdr3_aa: CASSQAETLIYGYTF

j_call: TRBJ1-1
v_call: TRBV30
cdr3_aa: CAWSVRQAEAFF

j_call: TRBJ2-7
v_call: TRBV6-2/TRBV6-3
cdr3_aa: CASSYSGSYEQYF

j_call: TRBJ2-7
v_call: TRBV2
cdr3_aa: CASSPPGAQWAEQYF

j_call: TRBJ2-1
v_call: TRBV7-2
cdr3_aa: CASSLDRGNNEQFF

j_call: TRBJ1-1
v_call: TRBV6-5
cdr3_aa: CASSTPGQGKKAFF

j_call: TRBJ2-2
v_call: TRBV24-1
cdr3_aa: CATSDPRVGFTGELFF

j_call: TRBJ1-5
v_call: TRBV12-3/TRBV12-4
cdr3_aa: CASSLSLQGAQHF

j_call: TRBJ2-3
v_call: TRBV29-1
cdr3_aa: CSGGPGGGADTQYF

j_call: TRBJ2-7
v_call: TRBV2
cdr3_aa: CASRGDPRSYEQYF

j_call: TRBJ2-1
v_call: TRBV5-1
cdr3_aa: CASSLGARAEQFF

j_call: TRBJ1-5
v_call: TRBV21-1
cdr3_aa: CASSRRGYRGPGQPQHF

j_call: TRBJ2-3
v_call: TRBV11-3
cdr3_aa: CASSLRAGSGTDTQYF

j_call: TRBJ1-2
v_call: TRBV6-5
cdr3_aa: CASSYSTGAGYTF

j_call: TRBJ2-3
v_call: TRBV6-6
cdr3_aa: CASSAGPDLTDTQYF

j_call: TRBJ2-7
v_call: TRBV27
cdr3_aa: CASSGHTGGTQYF

j_call: TRBJ2-7
v_call: TRBV5-5
cdr3_aa: CASSSSYEQYF

j_call: TRBJ2-3
v_call: TRBV6-4
cdr3_aa: CASSDSAGTDTQYF

j_call: TRBJ1-2
v_call: TRBV11-3
cdr3_aa: CASSLESGNYGYTF

j_call: TRBJ1-1
v_call: TRBV4-1
cdr3_aa: CASSQGPVANTEAFF

j_call: TRBJ1-2
v_call: TRBV7-8
cdr3_aa: CASSQPPNREHGYTF

j_call: TRBJ2-1
v_call: TRBV10-3
cdr3_aa: CAITGGTGTDNEQFF

j_call: TRBJ2-7
v_call: TRBV7-2
cdr3_aa: CASSFPLRGKRTSGEQYF

j_call: TRBJ2-3
v_call: TRBV5-8
cdr3_aa: CASSGGTASGATDTQYF

j_call: TRBJ1-1
v_call: TRBV7-2
cdr3_aa: CASSLMGRQNTEAFF

j_call: TRBJ2-5
v_call: TRBV6-2/TRBV6-3
cdr3_aa: CASSPPTGLQETQYF

j_call: TRBJ1-2
v_call: TRBV4-3
cdr3_aa: CASSQEIQGPNYGYTF

j_call: TRBJ2-1
v_call: TRBV27
cdr3_aa: CASSLWPAGMDEQFF

j_call: TRBJ2-7
v_call: TRBV7-2
cdr3_aa: CASSLGGAPAEQYF

j_call: TRBJ2-7
v_call: TRBV3-1/TRBV3-2
cdr3_aa: CASSQERGGLYEQYF

j_call: TRBJ1-2
v_call: TRBV29-1
cdr3_aa: CSVTGGFNYGYTF

j_call: TRBJ1-1
v_call: TRBV5-4
cdr3_aa: CASSLNGGRTEAFF

j_call: TRBJ1-2
v_call: TRBV19
cdr3_aa: CASSIANRRGYTF

j_call: TRBJ2-1
v_call: TRBV7-3
cdr3_aa: CASSRTSGYNEQFF

j_call: TRBJ1-5
v_call: TRBV19
cdr3_aa: CASSREGHQPQHF

j_call: TRBJ1-2
v_call: TRBV5-5
cdr3_aa: CASTLTGTVNYGYTF

j_call: TRBJ2-1
v_call: TRBV29-1
cdr3_aa: CSVQGLHYNEQFF

j_call: TRBJ1-6
v_call: TRBV5-1
cdr3_aa: CASSLEGNLTPLHF

j_call: TRBJ2-5
v_call: TRBV5-5
cdr3_aa: CASSLGGESQETQYF

j_call: TRBJ1-5
v_call: TRBV2
cdr3_aa: CASSFGSVGPQHF

j_call: TRBJ2-1
v_call: TRBV10-1
cdr3_aa: CASGDNEQFF

j_call: TRBJ1-6
v_call: TRBV30
cdr3_aa: CAWSIGTGPNSPLHF

j_call: TRBJ1-2
v_call: TRBV5-6
cdr3_aa: CASSPDRGHGYTF

j_call: TRBJ1-4
v_call: TRBV3-1/TRBV3-2
cdr3_aa: CASSQGVGELFF

j_call: TRBJ2-3
v_call: TRBV28
cdr3_aa: CASSLGQASTDTQYF

j_call: TRBJ2-1
v_call: TRBV19
cdr3_aa: CASSIGTSGSNEQFF

j_call: TRBJ2-1
v_call: TRBV18
cdr3_aa: CASSPPNEGAQQQFF

j_call: TRBJ1-1
v_call: TRBV3-1/TRBV3-2
cdr3_aa: CASSHDAGSEAFF

j_call: TRBJ2-3
v_call: TRBV12-3/TRBV12-4
cdr3_aa: CASTPYEVDTQYF

j_call: TRBJ2-2
v_call: TRBV9
cdr3_aa: CASSVHTNTGELFF

j_call: TRBJ2-2
v_call: TRBV9
cdr3_aa: CASSAGNTGELFF